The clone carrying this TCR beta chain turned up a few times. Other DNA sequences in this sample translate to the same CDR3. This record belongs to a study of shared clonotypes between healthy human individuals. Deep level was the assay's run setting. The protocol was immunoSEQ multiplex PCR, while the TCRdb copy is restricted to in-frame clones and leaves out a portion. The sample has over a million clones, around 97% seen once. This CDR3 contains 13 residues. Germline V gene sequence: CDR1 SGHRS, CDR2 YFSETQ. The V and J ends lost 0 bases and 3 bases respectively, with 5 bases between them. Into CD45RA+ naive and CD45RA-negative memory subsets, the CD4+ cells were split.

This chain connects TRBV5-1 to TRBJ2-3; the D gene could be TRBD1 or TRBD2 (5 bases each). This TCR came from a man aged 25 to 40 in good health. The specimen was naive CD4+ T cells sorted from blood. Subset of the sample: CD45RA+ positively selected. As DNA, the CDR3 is TGCGCCAGCAGCTTGGGGGGGACAGATACGCAGTATTTT. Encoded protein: CASSLGGTDTQYF.